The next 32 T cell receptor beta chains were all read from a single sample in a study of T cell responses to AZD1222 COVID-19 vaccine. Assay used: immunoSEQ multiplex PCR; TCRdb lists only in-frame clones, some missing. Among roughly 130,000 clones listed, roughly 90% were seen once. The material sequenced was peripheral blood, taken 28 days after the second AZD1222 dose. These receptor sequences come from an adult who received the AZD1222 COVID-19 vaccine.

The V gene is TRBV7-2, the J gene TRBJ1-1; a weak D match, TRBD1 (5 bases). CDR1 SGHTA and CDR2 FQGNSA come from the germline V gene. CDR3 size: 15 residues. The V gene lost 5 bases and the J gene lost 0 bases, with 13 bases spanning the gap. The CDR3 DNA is TGTGCCAGCAGCCGGGTGGGGCCCTTGAACACTGAAGCTTTCTTT. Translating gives CASSRVGPLNTEAFF.

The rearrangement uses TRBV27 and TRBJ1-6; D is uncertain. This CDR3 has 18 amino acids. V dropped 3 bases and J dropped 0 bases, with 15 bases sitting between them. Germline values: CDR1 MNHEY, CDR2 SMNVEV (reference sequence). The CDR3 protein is CASSLEPATSSYNSPLHF. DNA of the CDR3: TGTGCCAGCAGTTTGGAGCCGGCTACGAGCTCCTATAATTCACCCCTCCACTTT.

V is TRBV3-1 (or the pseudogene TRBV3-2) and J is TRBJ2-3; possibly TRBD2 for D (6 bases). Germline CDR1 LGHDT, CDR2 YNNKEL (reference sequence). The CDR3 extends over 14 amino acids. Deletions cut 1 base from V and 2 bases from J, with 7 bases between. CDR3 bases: TGTGCCAGCAGCCAAGCGGGGGACACAGATACGCAGTATTTT. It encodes CASSQAGDTDTQYF.

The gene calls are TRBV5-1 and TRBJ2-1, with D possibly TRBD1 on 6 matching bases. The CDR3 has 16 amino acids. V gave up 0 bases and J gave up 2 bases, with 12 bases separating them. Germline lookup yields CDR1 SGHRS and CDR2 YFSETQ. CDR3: CASSLEQGWTYNEQFF. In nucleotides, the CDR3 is TGCGCCAGCAGCTTGGAACAGGGCTGGACCTACAATGAGCAGTTCTTC. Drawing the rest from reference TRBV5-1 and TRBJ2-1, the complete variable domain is KAGVTQTPRYLIKTRGQQVTLSCSPISGHRSVSWYQQTPGQGLQFLFEYFSETQRNKGNFPGRFSGRQFSNSRSEMNVSTLELGDSALYLCASSLEQGWTYNEQFFGPGTRLTVL.

The CDR3 region has the DNA TGTGCCAGCAGCACACAATCCGGGGGCTACGAGCAGTACTTC. Its protein product is CASSTQSGGYEQYF. V gene TRBV3-1 (or the pseudogene TRBV3-2) combines with J gene TRBJ2-7, with TRBD2 as a possible D gene (6 bases). V lost 5 bases and J 3 bases, leaving 14 bases between the germline ends. The CDR3 runs 14 residues. Looked up from germline, CDR1 is LGHDT and CDR2 is YNNKEL (reference sequence).

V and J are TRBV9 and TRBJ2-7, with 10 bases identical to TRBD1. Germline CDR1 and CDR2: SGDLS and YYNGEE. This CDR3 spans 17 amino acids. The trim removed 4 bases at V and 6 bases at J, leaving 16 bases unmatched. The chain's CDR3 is CASSWRGGTGVPGEQYF. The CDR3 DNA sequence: TGTGCCAGCAGCTGGCGAGGGGGGACAGGGGTCCCTGGCGAGCAGTACTTC.

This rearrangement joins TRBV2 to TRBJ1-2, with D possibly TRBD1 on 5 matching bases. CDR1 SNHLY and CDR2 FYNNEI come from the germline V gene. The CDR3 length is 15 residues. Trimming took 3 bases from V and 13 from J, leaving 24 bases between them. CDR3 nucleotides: TGTGCCAGCAGTGAGGCGCGGGGACCCACATTGTTGATCACCTTC. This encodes CASSEARGPTLLITF.

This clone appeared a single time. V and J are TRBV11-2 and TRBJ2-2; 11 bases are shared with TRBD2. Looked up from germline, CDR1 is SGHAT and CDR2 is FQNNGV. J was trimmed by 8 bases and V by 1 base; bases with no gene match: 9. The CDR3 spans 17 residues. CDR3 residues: CASSLVPFSGRAGELFF. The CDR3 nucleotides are TGTGCCAGCAGCTTAGTACCCTTTAGCGGGAGGGCTGGGGAGCTGTTTTTT. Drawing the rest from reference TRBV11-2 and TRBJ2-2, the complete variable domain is EAGVAQSPRYKIIEKRQSVAFWCNPISGHATLYWYQQILGQGPKLLIQFQNNGVVDDSQLPKDRFSAERLKGVDSTLKIQPAKLEDSAVYLCASSLVPFSGRAGELFFGEGSRLTVL.

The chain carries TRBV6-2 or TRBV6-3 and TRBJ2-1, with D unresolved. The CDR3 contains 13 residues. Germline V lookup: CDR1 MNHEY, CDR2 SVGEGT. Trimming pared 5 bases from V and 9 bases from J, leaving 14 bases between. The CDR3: CASSRRQIGEQFF. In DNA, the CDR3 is TGTGCCAGCAGTCGCAGACAAATTGGTGAGCAGTTCTTC.

DNA for the CDR3: TGTGCCAGCAGCTGGACCCGGACGGCGACCCTGAAAGAGACCCAGTACTTC. It translates to CASSWTRTATLKETQYF. The chain uses TRBV5-8 and TRBJ2-5; D not certain. The CDR3 consists of 17 residues. The germline gives CDR1 SGHTS, CDR2 YDEGEE. The V end lost 3 bases, the J end lost 3 bases, and 21 bases lay between the germline ends.

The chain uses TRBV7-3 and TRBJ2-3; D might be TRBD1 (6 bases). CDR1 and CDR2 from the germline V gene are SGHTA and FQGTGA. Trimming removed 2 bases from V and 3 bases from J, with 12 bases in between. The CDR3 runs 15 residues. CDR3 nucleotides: TGTGCCAGCAGCTTAGGAACAGGGAGAACAGATACGCAGTATTTT. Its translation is CASSLGTGRTDTQYF.

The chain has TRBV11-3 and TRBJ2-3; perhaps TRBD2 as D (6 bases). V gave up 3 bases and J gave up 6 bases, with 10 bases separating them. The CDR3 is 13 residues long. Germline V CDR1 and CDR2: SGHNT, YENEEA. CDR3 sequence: CASSLEGSDTQYF. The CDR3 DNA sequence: TGTGCCAGCAGCTTGGAGGGGTCCGATACGCAGTATTTT.

This CDR3 reads CASSFTSSGVNEQFF. The CDR3 bases are TGCGCCAGCAGCTTCACTAGCAGCGGCGTTAATGAGCAGTTCTTC. The chain uses TRBV5-1 and TRBJ2-1; the D gene is possibly TRBD2 (6 bases). The germline V gene encodes CDR1 SGHRS and CDR2 YFSETQ. V was cut by 2 bases and J by 7 bases, with 16 bases left in between. The CDR3 has 15 residues.

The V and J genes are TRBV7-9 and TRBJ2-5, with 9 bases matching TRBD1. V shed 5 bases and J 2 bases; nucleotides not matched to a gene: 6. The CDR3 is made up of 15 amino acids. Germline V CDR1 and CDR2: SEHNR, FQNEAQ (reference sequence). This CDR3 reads CASSTGQGPQETQYF. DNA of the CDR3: TGTGCCAGCAGCACGGGACAGGGTCCACAAGAGACCCAGTACTTC.

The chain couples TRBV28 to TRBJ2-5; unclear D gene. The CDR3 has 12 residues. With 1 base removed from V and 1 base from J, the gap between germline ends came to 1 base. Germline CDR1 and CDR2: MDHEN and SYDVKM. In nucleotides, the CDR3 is TGTGCCAGCAGTTTATCCCAAGAGACCCAGTACTTC. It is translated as CASSLSQETQYF.

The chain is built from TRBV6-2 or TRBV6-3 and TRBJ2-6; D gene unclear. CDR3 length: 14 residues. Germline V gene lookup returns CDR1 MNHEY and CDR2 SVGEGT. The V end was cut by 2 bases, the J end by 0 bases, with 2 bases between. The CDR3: CASSYHSGANVLTF. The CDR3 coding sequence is TGTGCCAGCAGTTACCACTCTGGGGCCAACGTCCTGACTTTC.

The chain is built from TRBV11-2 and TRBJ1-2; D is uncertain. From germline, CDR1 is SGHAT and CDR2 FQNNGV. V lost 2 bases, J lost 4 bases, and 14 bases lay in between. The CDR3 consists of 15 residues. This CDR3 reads CASSLQPIQFYGYTF. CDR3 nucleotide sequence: TGTGCCAGCAGCTTACAACCTATTCAATTCTATGGCTACACCTTC.

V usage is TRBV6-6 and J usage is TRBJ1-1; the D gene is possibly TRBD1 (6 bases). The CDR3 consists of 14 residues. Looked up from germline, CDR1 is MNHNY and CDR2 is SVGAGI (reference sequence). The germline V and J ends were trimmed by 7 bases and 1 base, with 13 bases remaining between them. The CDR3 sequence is CASKYGRGNTEAFF. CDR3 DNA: TGTGCCAGCAAATACGGCAGGGGGAACACTGAAGCTTTCTTT.

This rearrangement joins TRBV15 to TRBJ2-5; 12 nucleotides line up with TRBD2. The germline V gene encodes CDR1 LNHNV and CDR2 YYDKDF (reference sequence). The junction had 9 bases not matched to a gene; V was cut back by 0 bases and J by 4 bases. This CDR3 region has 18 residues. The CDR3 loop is CATSRERRASGRGETQYF. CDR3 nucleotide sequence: TGTGCCACCAGCAGAGAACGAAGGGCTAGCGGGAGGGGAGAGACCCAGTACTTC.

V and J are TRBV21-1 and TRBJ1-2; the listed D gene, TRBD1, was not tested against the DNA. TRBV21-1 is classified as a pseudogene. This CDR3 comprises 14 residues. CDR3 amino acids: CASSKQGTDPRYTF. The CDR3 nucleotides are TGTGCCAGCAGCAAGCAGGGGACAGATCCACGCTACACCTTC.

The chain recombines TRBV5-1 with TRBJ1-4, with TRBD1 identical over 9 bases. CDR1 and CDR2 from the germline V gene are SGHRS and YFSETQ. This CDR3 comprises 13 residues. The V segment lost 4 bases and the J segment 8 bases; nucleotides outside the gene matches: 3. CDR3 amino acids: CASSPGTGEKLFF. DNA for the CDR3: TGCGCCAGCAGCCCGGGGACAGGGGAAAAACTGTTTTTT.

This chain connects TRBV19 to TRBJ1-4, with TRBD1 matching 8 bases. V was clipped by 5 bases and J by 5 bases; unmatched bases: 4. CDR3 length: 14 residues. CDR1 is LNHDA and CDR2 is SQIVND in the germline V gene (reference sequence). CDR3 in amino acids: CASSGQGLNEKLFF. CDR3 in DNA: TGTGCCAGTAGTGGACAGGGACTAAATGAAAAACTGTTTTTT. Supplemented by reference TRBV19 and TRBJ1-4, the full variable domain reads DGGITQSPKYLFRKEGQNVTLSCEQNLNHDAMYWYRQDPGQGLRLIYYSQIVNDFQKGDIAEGYSVSREKKESFPLTVTSAQKNPTAFYLCASSGQGLNEKLFFGSGTQLSVL.

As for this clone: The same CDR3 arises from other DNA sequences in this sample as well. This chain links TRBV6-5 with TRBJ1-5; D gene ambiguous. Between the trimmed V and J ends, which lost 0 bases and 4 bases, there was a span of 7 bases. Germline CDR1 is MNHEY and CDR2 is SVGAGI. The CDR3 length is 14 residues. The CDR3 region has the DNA TGTGCCAGCAGTTACTCGGGCAGAAATCAGCCCCAGCATTTT. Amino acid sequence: CASSYSGRNQPQHF.

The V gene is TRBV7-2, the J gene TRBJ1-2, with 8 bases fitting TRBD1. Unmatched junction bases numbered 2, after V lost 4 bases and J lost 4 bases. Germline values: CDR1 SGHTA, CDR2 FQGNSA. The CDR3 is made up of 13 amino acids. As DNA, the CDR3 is TGTGCCAGCAGCTATGACAGGGGCTATGGCTACACCTTC. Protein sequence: CASSYDRGYGYTF.

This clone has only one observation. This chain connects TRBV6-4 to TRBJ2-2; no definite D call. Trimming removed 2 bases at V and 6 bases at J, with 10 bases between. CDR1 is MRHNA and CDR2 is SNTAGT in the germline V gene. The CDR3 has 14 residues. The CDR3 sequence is CASSDEWGSGELFF. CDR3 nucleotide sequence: TGTGCCAGCAGTGACGAGTGGGGTTCCGGGGAGCTGTTTTTT.

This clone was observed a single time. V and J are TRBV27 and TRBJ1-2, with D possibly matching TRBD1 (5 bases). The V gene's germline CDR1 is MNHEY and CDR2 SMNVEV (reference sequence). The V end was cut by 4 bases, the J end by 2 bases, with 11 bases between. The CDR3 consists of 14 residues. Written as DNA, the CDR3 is TGTGCCAGCAGTTCCTACCGGGACAACTATGGCTACACCTTC. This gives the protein CASSSYRDNYGYTF.

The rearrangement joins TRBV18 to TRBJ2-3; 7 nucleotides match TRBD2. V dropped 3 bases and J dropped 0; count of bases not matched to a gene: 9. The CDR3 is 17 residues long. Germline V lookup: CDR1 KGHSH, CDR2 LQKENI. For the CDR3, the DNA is TGTGCCAGCTCACCTACGGCTAGCGGAGTCAGCACAGATACGCAGTATTTT. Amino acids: CASSPTASGVSTDTQYF.

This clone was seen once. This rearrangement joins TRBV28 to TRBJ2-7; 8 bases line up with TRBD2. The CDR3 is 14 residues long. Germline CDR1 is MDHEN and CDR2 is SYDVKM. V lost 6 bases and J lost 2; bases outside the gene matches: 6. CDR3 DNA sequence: TGTGCCAGCAGAGAACTAGCGGAAACCTACGAGCAGTACTTC. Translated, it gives CASRELAETYEQYF.

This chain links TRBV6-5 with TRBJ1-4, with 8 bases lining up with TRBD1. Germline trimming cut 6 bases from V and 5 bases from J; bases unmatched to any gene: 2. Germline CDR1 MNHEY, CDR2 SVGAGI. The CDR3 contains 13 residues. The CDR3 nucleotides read TGTGCCAGCAGCAGGGGGCGCAATGAAAAACTGTTTTTT. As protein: CASSRGRNEKLFF.

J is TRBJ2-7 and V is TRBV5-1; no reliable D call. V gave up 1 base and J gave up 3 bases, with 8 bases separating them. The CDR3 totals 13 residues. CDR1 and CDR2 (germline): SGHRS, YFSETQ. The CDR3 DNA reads TGCGCCAGCAGCTTGAGTATTGGCTACGAGCAGTACTTC. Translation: CASSLSIGYEQYF.

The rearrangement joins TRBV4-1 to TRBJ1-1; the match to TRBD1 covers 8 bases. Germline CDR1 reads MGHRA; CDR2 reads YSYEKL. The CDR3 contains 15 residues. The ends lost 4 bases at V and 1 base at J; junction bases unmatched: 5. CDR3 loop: CASSPLGTGNTEAFF. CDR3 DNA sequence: TGCGCCAGCAGCCCGCTCGGGACAGGGAACACTGAAGCTTTCTTT.

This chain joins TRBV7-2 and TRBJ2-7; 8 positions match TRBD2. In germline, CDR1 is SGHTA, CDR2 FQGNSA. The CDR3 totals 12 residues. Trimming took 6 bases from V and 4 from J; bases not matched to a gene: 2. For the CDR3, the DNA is TGTGCCAGCAGTTCTAGCGGGTACGAGCAGTACTTC. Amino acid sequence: CASSSSGYEQYF.